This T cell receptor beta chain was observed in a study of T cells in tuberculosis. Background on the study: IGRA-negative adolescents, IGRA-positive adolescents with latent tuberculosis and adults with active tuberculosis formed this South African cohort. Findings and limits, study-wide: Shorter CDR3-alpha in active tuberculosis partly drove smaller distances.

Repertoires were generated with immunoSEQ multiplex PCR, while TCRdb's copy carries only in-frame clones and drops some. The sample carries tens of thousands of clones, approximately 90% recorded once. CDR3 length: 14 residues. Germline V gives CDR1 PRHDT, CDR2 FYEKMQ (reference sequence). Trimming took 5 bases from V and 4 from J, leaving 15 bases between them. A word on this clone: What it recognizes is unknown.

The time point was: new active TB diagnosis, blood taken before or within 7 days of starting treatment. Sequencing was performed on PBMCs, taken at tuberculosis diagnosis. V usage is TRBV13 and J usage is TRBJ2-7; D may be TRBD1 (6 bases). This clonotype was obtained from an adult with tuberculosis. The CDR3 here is CASSADRYPYEQYF. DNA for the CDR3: TGTGCCAGCAGCGCCGACAGGTACCCTTACGAGCAGTACTTC. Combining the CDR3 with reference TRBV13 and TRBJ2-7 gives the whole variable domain AAGVIQSPRHLIKEKRETATLKCYPIPRHDTVYWYQQGPGQDPQFLISFYEKMQSDKGSIPDRFSAQQFSDYHSELNMSSLELGDSALYFCASSADRYPYEQYFGPGTRLTVT.